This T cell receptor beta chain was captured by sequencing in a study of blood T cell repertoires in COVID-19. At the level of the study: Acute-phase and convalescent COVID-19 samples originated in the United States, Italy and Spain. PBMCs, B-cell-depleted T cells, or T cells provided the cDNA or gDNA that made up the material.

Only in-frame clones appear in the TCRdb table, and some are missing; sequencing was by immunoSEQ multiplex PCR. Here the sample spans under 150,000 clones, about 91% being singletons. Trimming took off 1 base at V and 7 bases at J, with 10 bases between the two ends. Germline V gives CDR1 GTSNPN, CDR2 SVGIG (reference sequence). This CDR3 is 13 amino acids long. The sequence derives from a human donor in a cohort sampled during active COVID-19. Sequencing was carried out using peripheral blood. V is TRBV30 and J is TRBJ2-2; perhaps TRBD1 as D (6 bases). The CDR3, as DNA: TGTGCCTGGAGTGGGCAGGGGTTCGGGGAGCTGTTTTTT. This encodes CAWSGQGFGELFF.